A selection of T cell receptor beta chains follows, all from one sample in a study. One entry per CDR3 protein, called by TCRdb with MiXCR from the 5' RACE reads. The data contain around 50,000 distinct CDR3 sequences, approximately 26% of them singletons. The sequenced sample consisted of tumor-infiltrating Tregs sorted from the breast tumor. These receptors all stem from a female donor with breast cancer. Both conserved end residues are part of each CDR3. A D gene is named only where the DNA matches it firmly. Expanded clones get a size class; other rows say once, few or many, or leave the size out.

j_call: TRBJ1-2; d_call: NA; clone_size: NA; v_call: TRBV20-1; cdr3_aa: CSARIEQAAWGYTF; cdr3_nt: TGCAGTGCTAGAATCGAACAGGCCGCCTGGGGCTACACCTTC
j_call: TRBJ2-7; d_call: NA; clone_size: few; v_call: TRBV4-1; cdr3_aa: CASSQDKLSTYEQYF; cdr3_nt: TGCGCCAGCAGCCAAGATAAGCTATCAACTTACGAGCAGTACTTC
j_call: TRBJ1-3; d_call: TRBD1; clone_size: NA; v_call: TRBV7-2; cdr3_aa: CASSSGGQYSGNTIYF; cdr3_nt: TGTGCCAGCAGCTCAGGGGGTCAGTACTCTGGAAACACCATATATTTT
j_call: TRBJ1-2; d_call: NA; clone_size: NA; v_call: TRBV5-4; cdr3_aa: CASSLVWADYGYTF; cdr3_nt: TGTGCCAGCAGCTTGGTGTGGGCTGACTATGGCTACACCTTC
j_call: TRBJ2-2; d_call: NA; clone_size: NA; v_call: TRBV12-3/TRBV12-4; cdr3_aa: CASQGYTGELFF; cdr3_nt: TGTGCCAGTCAAGGTTACACCGGGGAGCTGTTTTTT
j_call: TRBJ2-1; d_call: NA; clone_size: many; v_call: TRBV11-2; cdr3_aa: CASSPMSRDTFHNEQFF; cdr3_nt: TGTGCCAGCAGCCCGATGAGCCGGGACACGTTTCACAATGAGCAGTTCTTC
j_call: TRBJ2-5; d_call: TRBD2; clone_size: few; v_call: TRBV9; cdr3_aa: CASSVGGLAGQETQYF; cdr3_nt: TGTGCCAGCAGCGTGGGGGGACTAGCGGGCCAAGAGACCCAGTACTTC
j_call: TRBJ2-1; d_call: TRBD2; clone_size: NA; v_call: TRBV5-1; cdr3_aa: CASSSPSGTSGRASYNEQFF; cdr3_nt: TGCGCCAGCAGCTCCCCCTCCGGGACTAGCGGGAGGGCCTCCTACAATGAGCAGTTCTTC
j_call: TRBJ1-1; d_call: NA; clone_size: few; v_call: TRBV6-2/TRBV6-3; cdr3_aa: CASIPWGRMNTEAFF; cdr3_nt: TGTGCCAGCATCCCCTGGGGACGGATGAACACTGAAGCTTTCTTT
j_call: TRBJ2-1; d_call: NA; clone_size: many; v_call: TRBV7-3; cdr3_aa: CASSYSDNEQFF; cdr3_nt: TGTGCCAGCAGCTACTCGGACAATGAGCAGTTCTTC
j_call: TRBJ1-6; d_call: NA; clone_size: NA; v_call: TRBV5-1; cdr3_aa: CASSLTPENSPLHF; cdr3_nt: TGCGCCAGCAGCTTGACCCCCGAGAATTCACCCCTCCACTTT
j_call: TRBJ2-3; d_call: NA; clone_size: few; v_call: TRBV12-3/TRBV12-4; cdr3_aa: CASTPNTDTQYF; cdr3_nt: TGTGCCAGCACCCCTAACACAGATACGCAGTATTTT
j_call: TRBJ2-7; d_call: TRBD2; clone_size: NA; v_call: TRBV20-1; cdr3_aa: CSATHASGRAFYEQYF; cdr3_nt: TGCAGTGCTACCCATGCAAGCGGGAGGGCCTTCTACGAGCAGTACTTC
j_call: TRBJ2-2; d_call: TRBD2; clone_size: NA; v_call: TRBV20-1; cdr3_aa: CSAFRTSLPGGNRELFF; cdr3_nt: TGCAGTGCTTTCCGGACTAGCCTACCGGGGGGCAATCGGGAGCTGTTTTTT
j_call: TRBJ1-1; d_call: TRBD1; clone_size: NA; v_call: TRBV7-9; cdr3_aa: CASSPTGGSEAFF; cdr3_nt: TGTGCCAGCAGCCCGACAGGGGGAAGTGAAGCTTTCTTT
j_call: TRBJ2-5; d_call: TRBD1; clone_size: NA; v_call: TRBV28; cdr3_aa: CASSPGQWRETQYF; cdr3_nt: TGTGCCAGCAGTCCGGGACAGTGGCGAGAGACCCAGTACTTC
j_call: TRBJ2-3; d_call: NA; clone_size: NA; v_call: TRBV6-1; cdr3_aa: CASSEAVGEADTQYF; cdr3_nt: TGTGCCAGCAGTGAAGCGGTCGGGGAAGCAGATACGCAGTATTTT
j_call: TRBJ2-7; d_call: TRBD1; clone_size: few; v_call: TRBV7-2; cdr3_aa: CASSVEGAGNYEQYF; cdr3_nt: TGTGCCAGCAGCGTAGAGGGGGCAGGAAACTACGAGCAGTACTTC
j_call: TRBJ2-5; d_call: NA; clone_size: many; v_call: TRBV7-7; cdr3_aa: CASSLTGAQETQYF; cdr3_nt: TGTGCTAGCAGTCTGACAGGAGCCCAAGAGACCCAGTACTTC
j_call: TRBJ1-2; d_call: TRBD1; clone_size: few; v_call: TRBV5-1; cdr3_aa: CASRPTGGLSGYTF; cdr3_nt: TGCGCCAGCAGGCCGACAGGGGGCTTAAGTGGCTACACCTTC
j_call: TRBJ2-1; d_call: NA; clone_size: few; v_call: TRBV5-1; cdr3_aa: CASSLDLSRRTYNEQLF; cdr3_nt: TGCGCCAGCAGCTTGGACCTCAGCCGTCGGACGTACAATGAGCAGCTCTTC
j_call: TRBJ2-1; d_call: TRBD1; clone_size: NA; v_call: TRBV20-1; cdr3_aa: CSARDLIGGEDEQFF; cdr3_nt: TGCAGTGCTAGAGATCTTATAGGGGGCGAGGATGAGCAGTTCTTC
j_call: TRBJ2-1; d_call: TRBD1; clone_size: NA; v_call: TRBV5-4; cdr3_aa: CASSLGTRTGDNEQFF; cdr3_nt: TGTGCCAGCAGCTTGGGAACGCGGACAGGGGACAATGAGCAGTTCTTC
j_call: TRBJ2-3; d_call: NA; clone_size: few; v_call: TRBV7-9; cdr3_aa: CASSLDRRSTDTQYF; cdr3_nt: TGTGCCAGCAGCTTAGATCGTCGGAGCACAGATACGCAGTATTTT